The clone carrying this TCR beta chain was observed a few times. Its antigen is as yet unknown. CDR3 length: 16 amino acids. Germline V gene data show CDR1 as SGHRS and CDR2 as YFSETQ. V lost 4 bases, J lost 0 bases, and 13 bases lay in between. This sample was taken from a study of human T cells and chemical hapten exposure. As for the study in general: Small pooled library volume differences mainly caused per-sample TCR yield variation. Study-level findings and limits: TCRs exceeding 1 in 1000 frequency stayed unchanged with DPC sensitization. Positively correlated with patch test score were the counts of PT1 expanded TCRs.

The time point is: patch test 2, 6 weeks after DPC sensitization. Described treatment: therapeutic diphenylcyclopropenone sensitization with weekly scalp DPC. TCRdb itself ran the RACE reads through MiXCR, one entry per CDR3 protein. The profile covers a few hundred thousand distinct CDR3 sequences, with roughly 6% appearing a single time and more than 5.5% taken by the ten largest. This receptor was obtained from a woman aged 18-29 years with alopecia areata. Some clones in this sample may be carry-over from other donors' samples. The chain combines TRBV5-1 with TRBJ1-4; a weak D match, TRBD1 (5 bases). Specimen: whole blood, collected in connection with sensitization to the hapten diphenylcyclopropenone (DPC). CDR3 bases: TGCGCCAGCAGCCGGGACTCTGCTGCAACTAATGAAAAACTGTTTTTT. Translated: CASSRDSAATNEKLFF. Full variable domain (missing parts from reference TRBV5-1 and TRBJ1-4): KAGVTQTPRYLIKTRGQQVTLSCSPISGHRSVSWYQQTPGQGLQFLFEYFSETQRNKGNFPGRFSGRQFSNSRSEMNVSTLELGDSALYLCASSRDSAATNEKLFFGSGTQLSVL.